These 17 T cell receptor beta chains originate from one sample sequenced in a study of blood T cell repertoires in COVID-19. The table came from immunoSEQ multiplex PCR; TCRdb's copy has only in-frame clones and leaves some out. The repertoire consists of roughly 260,000 clones, with about 87% occurring once and the leading ten covering roughly 3.6%. Sequenced: peripheral blood. These receptors came from a woman in her forties with acute or convalescent COVID-19.

This rearrangement joins TRBV11-2 to TRBJ1-5; TRBD1 might be the D (6 bases). The CDR3 spans 14 residues. V was cut by 5 bases and J by 4 bases, with 12 bases left in between. CDR1 SGHAT and CDR2 FQNNGV come from the germline V gene. CDR3: CASSRDIGNQPQHF. DNA for the CDR3: TGTGCCAGCAGCCGGGACATCGGAAATCAGCCCCAGCATTTT.

The chain is built from TRBV11-2 and TRBJ2-1; 11 bases align to TRBD2. V was pared by 1 base and J by 15 bases, with 11 bases of the junction left unmatched. From germline, CDR1 is SGHAT and CDR2 FQNNGV. The CDR3 runs to 15 residues. The CDR3 DNA reads TGTGCCAGCAGCTTAGGTAGCGGGGGGGCCCTGGGTCGGTTCTTC. It codes for CASSLGSGGALGRFF.

V is TRBV19 and J is TRBJ1-1; TRBD1 matches at 7 bases. V lost 4 bases to trimming and J lost 1 base; unmatched junction nucleotides: 9. This CDR3 is 16 amino acids long. Germline V gene data show CDR1 as LNHDA and CDR2 as SQIVND (reference sequence). The CDR3: CASSNSGQRTNTEAFF. The CDR3 DNA follows: TGTGCCAGTAGTAATTCGGGACAGCGGACGAACACTGAAGCTTTCTTT.

The V and J genes are TRBV7-3 and TRBJ2-2, with 8 positions matching TRBD2. This CDR3 comprises 19 residues. V lost 0 bases to trimming and J lost 3 bases; unmatched junction nucleotides: 12. Germline values: CDR1 SGHTA, CDR2 FQGTGA. In DNA, the CDR3 is TGTGCCAGCAGCTTAACGTATCCTCGAGTAGCGGGGCACACCGGGGAGCTGTTTTTT. Its protein product is CASSLTYPRVAGHTGELFF.

This chain joins TRBV7-9 and TRBJ1-4; perhaps TRBD1 as D (6 bases). This CDR3 region has 16 residues. Germline CDR1 SEHNR, CDR2 FQNEAQ (reference sequence). Trimming stripped 5 bases from V and 0 bases from J, with 13 bases between. CDR3 in amino acids: CASSRPSGATNEKLFF. In DNA, the CDR3 is TGTGCCAGCAGCCGTCCGTCAGGGGCAACTAATGAAAAACTGTTTTTT.

The chain uses TRBV2 and TRBJ2-1; D possibly corresponds to TRBD1 (6 bases). The CDR3 loop spans 12 amino acids. V was clipped by 4 bases and J by 6 bases, with 7 bases between them. Germline V gene lookup returns CDR1 SNHLY and CDR2 FYNNEI. The CDR3 nucleotides are TGTGCCAGCAGTGGGACAGTCAATGAGCAGTTCTTC. Its translation: CASSGTVNEQFF.

The V and J genes are TRBV20-1 and TRBJ2-3; D unclear. This CDR3 is 10 amino acids long. Trimming pared 3 bases from V and 9 bases from J, leaving 7 bases between. Per the germline V gene, CDR1 is DFQATT and CDR2 is SNEGSKA (reference sequence). The CDR3 DNA reads TGCAGTGCTAGCCCCTTAACGCAGTATTTT. Amino acid sequence: CSASPLTQYF.

This clone has a handful of counts. The genes are TRBV6-1 and TRBJ1-6, with D possibly being TRBD1 (6 bases). Germline CDR1 MNHNS, CDR2 SASEGT. The CDR3 is 16 amino acids. The germline V and J ends were trimmed by 2 bases and 3 bases, with 11 bases remaining between them. CDR3: CASSEWQGNYNSPLHF. The DNA for the CDR3 is TGTGCCAGCAGTGAATGGCAGGGGAACTATAATTCACCCCTCCACTTT.

CDR3 amino acids: CASSPITLGGNQPQHF. The CDR3 coding sequence is TGTGCCAGCAGCCCGATAACGCTCGGGGGCAATCAGCCCCAGCATTTT. The rearrangement joins TRBV7-8 to TRBJ1-5; D is uncertain. Germline CDR1 reads SGHVS; CDR2 reads FQNEAQ. The length of the CDR3 is 16 residues. Trimming stripped 5 bases from V and 2 bases from J, with 16 bases between.

The rearrangement joins TRBV5-6 to TRBJ2-3; tentatively, D is TRBD2 (6 bases). CDR3 length equals 16 residues. Trimming took 4 bases from V and 4 from J, leaving 19 bases between them. The germline V gene encodes CDR1 SGHDT and CDR2 YYEEEE. The CDR3 sequence: CASSPDRASGADTQYF. In nucleotides, the CDR3 is TGTGCCAGCAGCCCGGACCGGGCCTCGGGAGCAGATACGCAGTATTTT.

The chain has TRBV9 and TRBJ1-1; 8 nucleotides line up with TRBD1. The CDR3 runs 18 residues. The V gene end was trimmed by 4 bases and the J gene end by 0 bases; junction bases not matched to a gene: 14. Germline lookup yields CDR1 SGDLS and CDR2 YYNGEE. The CDR3 spells CASSPGQGYNFMNTEAFF. CDR3 sequence (DNA): TGTGCCAGCAGCCCTGGACAGGGATATAATTTCATGAACACTGAAGCTTTCTTT.

J is TRBJ1-3 and V is TRBV3-1 (or the pseudogene TRBV3-2), with a weak D call TRBD1 (5 bases). The CDR3 has 15 residues. The V end was cut by 0 bases, the J end by 8 bases, with 14 bases between. Germline V gives CDR1 LGHDT, CDR2 YNNKEL (reference sequence). Here the CDR3 reads CASSQDSVRADTIYF. CDR3 nucleotides: TGTGCCAGCAGCCAAGATTCAGTCAGGGCGGACACCATATATTTT.

The V call is TRBV5-3, the J call TRBJ1-1, with TRBD1 identical over 8 bases. TRBV5-3 is an ORF, with its function uncertain. V was pared by 6 bases and J by 1 base, with 5 bases of the junction left unmatched. The CDR3 length is 14 residues. In DNA, the CDR3 is TGTGCCAGAAAATCAGACAGGGGGAACACTGAAGCTTTCTTT. Translating gives CARKSDRGNTEAFF.

The chain carries TRBV2 and TRBJ2-7, with D unclear. V lost 3 bases, J lost 2 bases, and 5 bases lay in between. CDR3 length: 12 residues. The germline CDR1 and CDR2 sequences are SNHLY and FYNNEI. CDR3 DNA sequence: TGTGCCAGCAGTGACCGTACCTACGAGCAGTACGTC. It translates to CASSDRTYEQYV.

V is TRBV30 and J is TRBJ2-5, with unresolved D. Germline CDR1 GTSNPN, CDR2 SVGIG (reference sequence). CDR3 size: 13 residues. V gave up 0 bases and J gave up 5 bases, with 10 bases separating them. In nucleotides, the CDR3 is TGTGCCTGGAGTGTCGGTCGGTCGGAGACCCAGTACTTC. Translation: CAWSVGRSETQYF.

This clone was detected only a few times. The chain carries TRBV18 and TRBJ1-4; a weak D match, TRBD1 (5 bases). V was pared by 3 bases and J by 6 bases, with 14 bases between. CDR1 is KGHSH and CDR2 is LQKENI in the germline V gene. The CDR3 has 15 amino acids. The CDR3 DNA sequence: TGTGCCAGCTCACCTAACCCAGGGCCTGATGAAAAACTGTTTTTT. Its protein is CASSPNPGPDEKLFF.

The CDR3 loop reads CASSAPRGQGVLSSYNEQFF. CDR3 bases: TGTGCCAGCAGCGCCCCCCGAGGACAGGGGGTCCTGAGCTCCTACAATGAGCAGTTCTTC. The rearrangement joins TRBV9 to TRBJ2-1, with 10 bases matching TRBD1. The V gene's germline CDR1 is SGDLS and CDR2 YYNGEE. V shed 3 bases and J 0 bases; nucleotides not matched to a gene: 15. This CDR3 is built from 20 residues.